One sample yielded the 3 T cell receptor beta chains listed below, sequenced in a study of cytomegalovirus exposure and HLA in healthy donors. The PCR had 60 Vbeta and 13 Jbeta primers. Produced via immunoSEQ multiplex PCR; TCRdb's table is partial and in-frame only. The data show over 90,000 clones, 60% to 80% seen once. Sequencing was done on a sample of PBMCs. The receptors were gathered from a woman aged 55-70 years in good health and CMV-seropositive.

The chain carries TRBV9 and TRBJ2-7; TRBD1 matches 7 bases. The CDR3 is 16 residues long. V lost 0 bases, J lost 2 bases, and 8 bases stayed unmatched. Germline V gene data show CDR1 as SGDLS and CDR2 as YYNGEE. The CDR3 DNA reads as TGTGCCAGCAGCGTAGATTGGGGGCAGGGGGCCTACGAGCAGTACTTC. Translated, it gives CASSVDWGQGAYEQYF. Combining the CDR3 with reference TRBV9 and TRBJ2-7 gives the whole variable domain DSGVTQTPKHLITATGQRVTLRCSPRSGDLSVYWYQQSLDQGLQFLIQYYNGEERAKGNILERFSAQQFPDLHSELNLSSLELGDSALYFCASSVDWGQGAYEQYFGPGTRLTVT.

The V call is TRBV20-1, the J call TRBJ2-3, with 8 bases aligning to TRBD2. Germline lookup yields CDR1 DFQATT and CDR2 SNEGSKA (reference sequence). The CDR3 sequence is 9 residues long. Germline trimming cut 8 bases from V and 13 bases from J; bases unmatched to any gene: 5. This CDR3 is CSTGTRKYF. The CDR3 DNA reads as TGCAGTACCGGGACTAGAAAGTATTTT.

The genes are TRBV19 and TRBJ2-1, with 12 bases identical to TRBD2. Trimming at V came to 5 bases and at J to 9 bases, leaving 11 bases not matched to a gene. Germline CDR1 and CDR2: LNHDA and SQIVND (reference sequence). The CDR3 sequence is 16 residues long. In DNA form, the CDR3 reads TGTGCCAGTAGTCCCCTGGCTAGCGGGAGGGCCGGTGAGCAGTTCTTC. This encodes CASSPLASGRAGEQFF.